A single sample is the source of the 15 T cell receptor beta chains below, sequenced in a study of blood T cells in healthy people across ages (dated by TCRdb to about 2015). Libraries were constructed by 5' RACE. Reads for this sample came from an Illumina HiSeq 2500. A second 7 to 11 cycle PCR used a sample-barcoded 5' primer and a J-beta primer mix. TCRdb reanalyzed the raw reads on its own, using fastp at Q25 for trimming and MiXCR for clone calling, and kept in-frame beta chains. Here each entry gathers all rows of one CDR3 protein and keeps the most common genes and DNA. The sample records about 1.8 million distinct CDR3 sequences, roughly 50% of which are singletons. Of the sample, over 2% is held by the ten largest clones. Sequences were obtained from blood. The receptor set was obtained from a woman aged 40 to 50 in good health.

The V and J genes are TRBV2 and TRBJ1-1; the D gene is possibly TRBD1 (5 bases). From germline, CDR1 is SNHLY and CDR2 FYNNEI. The V and J ends lost 5 bases and 4 bases respectively, with 14 bases between them. The CDR3 is 14 residues long. The CDR3 DNA follows: TGTGCCAGCAGTCCCGTAGCAGGGAGCACTGAAGCTTTCTTT. This codes for CASSPVAGSTEAFF.

The gene calls are TRBV29-1 and TRBJ2-5, with TRBD1 matching over 9 bases. This CDR3 contains 14 residues. J lost 1 base, V lost 3 bases, and 3 bases had no gene match. Germline CDR1 reads SQVTM; CDR2 reads ANQGSEA. The CDR3 region has the DNA TGCAGCGTTGACAGGACAGGGGTCCAAGAGACCCAGTACTTC. Its translation is CSVDRTGVQETQYF.

This chain uses TRBV5-6 with TRBJ2-5; D not resolved. Germline lookup yields CDR1 SGHDT and CDR2 YYEEEE. The CDR3 runs to 14 residues. V was pared by 2 bases and J by 12 bases, with 20 bases between. The CDR3 spells CASSFSPGLDTEYF. The DNA for the CDR3 is TGTGCCAGCAGCTTTTCACCGGGCCTCGATACAGAGTACTTC.

The table lists this clonotype with a few counts. The J gene is TRBJ1-2, the V gene TRBV20-1; 8 nucleotides align to TRBD1. Trimming cost V 6 bases and J 4 bases; bases outside gene matches: 4. This CDR3 is 12 amino acids long. Germline V CDR1 and CDR2: DFQATT, SNEGSKA (reference sequence). DNA for the CDR3: TGCAGTGCCACGGACAGGGTCTATGGCTACACCTTC. Amino acid sequence: CSATDRVYGYTF.

V usage is TRBV20-1 and J usage is TRBJ1-2; D gene ambiguous. CDR3 length: 13 amino acids. CDR1 DFQATT and CDR2 SNEGSKA come from the germline V gene (reference sequence). With 2 bases removed from V and 3 bases from J, the gap between germline ends came to 10 bases. The CDR3 sequence is CSARTPADYGYTF. CDR3 nucleotide sequence: TGCAGTGCTAGAACTCCGGCGGACTATGGCTACACCTTC.

This chain joins TRBV5-1 and TRBJ2-1; no definite D call. The CDR3 extends over 13 amino acids. Trimming shortened V by 1 base and J by 5 bases, and 7 bases separated the two germline ends. The V gene's germline CDR1 is SGHRS and CDR2 YFSETQ. The CDR3 reads CASSLRSNNEQFF. DNA for the CDR3: TGCGCCAGCAGCTTGAGATCCAACAATGAGCAGTTCTTC.

The chain combines TRBV20-1 with TRBJ1-6; tentative D call: TRBD1 (6 bases). Trimming pared 0 bases from V and 9 bases from J, leaving 15 bases between. This CDR3 spans 15 amino acids. Germline CDR1 reads DFQATT; CDR2 reads SNEGSKA (reference sequence). The CDR3 coding sequence is TGCAGTGCTAGAGATGGGGGACAAGGAAGTTCACCCCTCCACTTT. Translation: CSARDGGQGSSPLHF.

The chain couples TRBV5-1 to TRBJ1-6; D remains unclear. Germline CDR1 and CDR2: SGHRS and YFSETQ. Trimming pared 0 bases from V and 6 bases from J, leaving 7 bases between. The CDR3 totals 14 residues. CDR3 sequence reads: CASSLGGSNSPLHF. In DNA, the CDR3 is TGCGCCAGCAGCTTGGGTGGATCTAATTCACCCCTCCACTTT. Variable domain in full (rest from reference TRBV5-1 and TRBJ1-6): KAGVTQTPRYLIKTRGQQVTLSCSPISGHRSVSWYQQTPGQGLQFLFEYFSETQRNKGNFPGRFSGRQFSNSRSEMNVSTLELGDSALYLCASSLGGSNSPLHFGNGTRLTVT.

Remarks on this clonotype: It is likely a read error, because the conserved phenylalanine at the end of the CDR3 is missing. The chain couples TRBV7-9 to TRBJ2-1; tentatively, D is TRBD1 (5 bases). The CDR3 contains 14 residues. V gave up 5 bases and J gave up 8 bases, with 16 bases separating them. The germline V gene has CDR1 SEHNR and CDR2 FQNEAQ (reference sequence). DNA of the CDR3: TGTGCCAGCAGCCTAGGGCCAGGGCGCGATGAGCAGTTCTCC. It codes for CASSLGPGRDEQFS.

This chain joins TRBV20-1 and TRBJ2-5, with D maybe TRBD1 (7 bases). The germline CDR1 and CDR2 sequences are DFQATT and SNEGSKA (reference sequence). Deletions cut 0 bases from V and 11 bases from J, with 22 bases between. CDR3 length equals 15 residues. CDR3 in amino acids: CSARDPAGQKNEQYF. DNA for the CDR3: TGCAGTGCTAGAGATCCCGCGGGACAGAAGAATGAGCAGTACTTC.

The J gene is TRBJ1-5, the V gene TRBV7-2; D is perhaps TRBD1 (6 bases). The germline V gene encodes CDR1 SGHTA and CDR2 FQGNSA. V was cut by 1 base and J by 0 bases, with 13 bases left in between. The CDR3 is 17 amino acids. As DNA, the CDR3 is TGTGCCAGCAGCTTAGGTTACAGGGTTGATAGCAATCAGCCCCAGCATTTT. Protein product: CASSLGYRVDSNQPQHF.

This clonotype was seen more than once but under ten times. CDR3 in amino acids: CASTSTTGGQPQHF. CDR3 nucleotides: TGTGCCAGCACCTCAACGACAGGCGGTCAGCCCCAGCATTTT. This chain links TRBV7-9 with TRBJ1-5; D possibly corresponds to TRBD1 (6 bases). The CDR3 runs to 14 residues. V lost 7 bases to trimming and J lost 6 bases, with 16 bases between them. Germline V CDR1 and CDR2: SEHNR, FQNEAQ (reference sequence).

J is TRBJ2-7 and V is TRBV7-2; D is unresolved. Trimming pared 1 base from V and 9 bases from J, leaving 13 bases between. Germline V lookup: CDR1 SGHTA, CDR2 FQGNSA. The CDR3 totals 13 residues. The CDR3 loop reads CASSLDAYNGQYF. CDR3 in DNA: TGTGCCAGCAGCTTAGACGCCTACAATGGGCAGTACTTC.

This clonotype has only a few counts. The chain uses TRBV7-2 and TRBJ2-1; 7 bases are shared with TRBD1. The CDR3 contains 14 residues. Germline assignment: CDR1 SGHTA and CDR2 FQGNSA. Germline trimming cut 4 bases from V and 6 bases from J; bases unmatched to any gene: 6. The CDR3 here is CASSSDKGANEQFF. CDR3 coding DNA: TGTGCCAGCAGCTCCGATAAGGGGGCCAATGAGCAGTTCTTC. Variable domain in full (rest from reference TRBV7-2 and TRBJ2-1): GAGVSQSPSNKVTEKGKDVELRCDPISGHTALYWYRQSLGQGLEFLIYFQGNSAPDKSGLPSDRFSAERTGGSVSTLTIQRTQQEDSAVYLCASSSDKGANEQFFGPGTRLTVL.

The chain carries TRBV2 and TRBJ1-2, with 12 positions matching TRBD1. CDR3 length equals 14 residues. Germline V CDR1 and CDR2: SNHLY, FYNNEI. The trim removed 10 bases at V and 6 bases at J, leaving 9 bases unmatched. CDR3 residues: CATWPGQGADGYTF. The CDR3 DNA is TGTGCCACCTGGCCGGGACAGGGGGCGGATGGCTACACCTTC.